Here is one TCR beta chain with its context. Its specificity is not known. Clones were read by immunoSEQ multiplex PCR, and TCRdb kept only the in-frame ones, dropping some. The sample contains about 180,000 clones, 90% to 95% of which appear only once. This CDR3 is 15 amino acids long. V shed 1 base and J shed 2 bases, with 10 bases lying between them. Germline V lookup: CDR1 SGHVS, CDR2 FQNEAQ. This sample is part of a study of T cell responses to AZD1222 COVID-19 vaccine. Overall study findings and caveats: Donors were mostly white British, more females; clonal diversity possibly underestimated. AZD1222 recipients seropositive at baseline numbered only six or seven.

This TCR was recovered from an adult who received the AZD1222 COVID-19 vaccine. The chain carries TRBV7-8 and TRBJ2-3, with D possibly TRBD1 on 5 matching bases. This sample comprised peripheral blood, obtained 28 days after the second AZD1222 dose. CDR3 sequence: CASSLVVGPTDTQYF. The CDR3, as DNA: TGTGCCAGCAGCTTAGTTGTGGGGCCCACAGATACGCAGTATTTT.